What follows are 23 T cell receptor beta chains derived from one specimen sequenced in a study of PD-1 blockade in classical Hodgkin lymphoma. Only in-frame clones appear in the TCRdb table, and some are missing; sequencing was by immunoSEQ multiplex PCR. The sample includes approximately 13,000 clones, around nine tenths of them seen just once. Stated time point: cycle 4 day 1 (C4D1), after 6 weeks of nivolumab. Every patient experienced relapse after autologous stem cell transplantation, and brentuximab vedotin exposure varied. By magnetic negative selection, CD4+ T cells were purified from thawed PBMCs. The source material was CD4+ T cells from blood, sampled before the fourth cycle of nivolumab. Every receptor here comes from a human donor with classical Hodgkin lymphoma.

As DNA, the CDR3 is TGTGCCAGCAGCCCTGGGGCGAGGAACATTCAGTACTTC. It codes for CASSPGARNIQYF. The chain links TRBV5-4 to TRBJ2-4, with a possible D match to TRBD1 (5 bases). The V and J ends lost 4 bases and 7 bases respectively, with 12 bases between them. CDR3 size: 13 residues. Per the germline V gene, CDR1 is SGHNT and CDR2 is YYREEE (reference sequence).

CDR3 DNA sequence: TGCGCCAGCAGCTTTCGGACTAGCGGGAGTACAGATACGCAGTATTTT. Residues: CASSFRTSGSTDTQYF. The chain has TRBV5-1 and TRBJ2-3; TRBD2 agrees at 13 bases. The CDR3 has 16 residues. V shed 2 bases, J shed 3 bases, and the junction held 3 bases outside the gene matches. Germline V lookup: CDR1 SGHRS, CDR2 YFSETQ.

This chain links TRBV10-3 with TRBJ1-3; maybe TRBD1 (6 bases). Per the germline V gene, CDR1 is ENHRY and CDR2 is SYGVKD. The CDR3 covers 14 residues. The ends were cut back, 3 bases at V and 12 bases at J, with 18 bases in the middle. CDR3 loop: CAISDETGPLRIYF. The CDR3 DNA reads as TGTGCCATCAGTGACGAGACAGGCCCCCTCCGCATATATTTT.

The chain has TRBV9 and TRBJ1-6; 10 nucleotides agree with TRBD1. The germline CDR1 and CDR2 sequences are SGDLS and YYNGEE. The CDR3 runs 15 residues. The junction had 5 bases not matched to a gene; V was cut back by 3 bases and J by 8 bases. The CDR3 loop is CASSETGGAYSPLHF. CDR3 nucleotides: TGTGCCAGCAGCGAGACAGGGGGCGCGTATTCACCCCTCCACTTT.

The gene calls are TRBV5-4 and TRBJ2-7; no definite D call. CDR1 and CDR2 from the germline V gene are SGHNT and YYREEE (reference sequence). There are 11 residues in the CDR3. V lost 0 bases, J lost 4 bases, and 2 bases lay in between. The CDR3 loop is CASSLGYEQYF. CDR3 nucleotides: TGTGCCAGCAGCTTGGGATACGAGCAGTACTTC.

This rearrangement joins TRBV6-5 to TRBJ2-7; weak D call: TRBD2 (5 bases). V lost 7 bases, J lost 3 bases, and 19 bases lay in between. Germline loops: CDR1 MNHEY, CDR2 SVGAGI. The CDR3 covers 15 residues. DNA for the CDR3: TGTGCCAGCACCATCAATCGGGGTCCCTACTACGAGCAGTACTTC. Amino acids: CASTINRGPYYEQYF.

The V call is TRBV19, the J call TRBJ2-2, with D possibly called TRBD1 or TRBD2 (5 bases each). V was clipped by 10 bases and J by 11 bases, with 11 bases between them. CDR1 is LNHDA, CDR2 SQIVND, per germline (reference sequence). The CDR3 has 10 residues. CDR3 residues: CATGTAELFF. The CDR3 region has the DNA TGTGCCACCGGGACGGCTGAGCTGTTTTTT.

CDR3 nucleotides: TGTGCCAGCAGCCAAGTGCGGGGGTTCCCAGATACGCAGTATTTT. This translates into CASSQVRGFPDTQYF. The chain couples TRBV4-2 to TRBJ2-3, with 7 bases matching TRBD2. Germline lookup yields CDR1 LGHNA and CDR2 YNFKEQ. V dropped 1 base and J dropped 4; count of bases not matched to a gene: 5. This CDR3 comprises 15 residues.

This chain connects TRBV2 to TRBJ1-2; D gene ambiguous. V lost 6 bases and J lost 6, with 14 bases in between. This CDR3 has 13 amino acids. Germline CDR1 reads SNHLY; CDR2 reads FYNNEI. CDR3 in DNA: TGTGCCAGCAGCCTCACATGGAGGGATGGCTACACCTTC. Its protein product is CASSLTWRDGYTF.

Concerning this clone itself: The junction shows a germline mismatch at one end, possibly a read error. The chain joins TRBV7-9 to TRBJ2-5, with a possible D match to TRBD2 (6 bases). Germline assignment: CDR1 SEHNR and CDR2 FQNEAQ (reference sequence). The CDR3 contains 14 residues. In nucleotides, the CDR3 is TGTGCCAGCAGCGTAGCCGAAGGAGGGGAGACCCAGTACTTC. It encodes CASSVAEGGETQYF.

V gene TRBV13 combines with J gene TRBJ1-2, with D possibly being TRBD1 (5 bases). The CDR3 consists of 13 residues. The V end was cut by 5 bases, the J end by 8 bases, with 15 bases between. Germline V gene lookup returns CDR1 PRHDT and CDR2 FYEKMQ (reference sequence). This CDR3 is CASSVNRKTGYTF. CDR3 coding DNA: TGTGCCAGCAGCGTAAACAGGAAAACGGGCTACACCTTC.

This clone is a singleton in its sample. The rearrangement links TRBV7-3 to TRBJ2-4; D is unclear. This CDR3 spans 15 amino acids. The germline CDR1 and CDR2 sequences are SGHTA and FQGTGA. With 5 bases removed from V and 1 base from J, the gap between germline ends came to 12 bases. CDR3 protein: CASSLAGDAKNIQYF. Written as DNA, the CDR3 is TGTGCCAGCAGCCTCGCAGGAGATGCCAAAAACATTCAGTACTTC. Drawing the rest from reference TRBV7-3 and TRBJ2-4, the complete variable domain is GAGVSQTPSNKVTEKGKYVELRCDPISGHTALYWYRQSLGQGPEFLIYFQGTGAADDSGLPNDRFFAVRPEGSVSTLKIQRTERGDSAVYLCASSLAGDAKNIQYFGAGTRLSVL.

This chain links TRBV9 with TRBJ1-1; weak D call: TRBD1 (5 bases). Germline V gives CDR1 SGDLS, CDR2 YYNGEE. The CDR3 is 14 residues long. V gave up 4 bases and J gave up 5 bases, with 15 bases separating them. The CDR3, as DNA: TGTGCCAGCAGCTGGGGGACTATCAATACTGAAGCTTTCTTT. Translated, it gives CASSWGTINTEAFF.

This CDR3 reads CASSGWDSPFDEQFF. DNA for the CDR3: TGTGCCAGCAGTGGGTGGGACTCCCCATTTGATGAGCAGTTCTTC. V and J are TRBV6-1 and TRBJ2-1, with D tentatively TRBD2 (6 bases). V was cut by 4 bases and J by 8 bases, with 18 bases left in between. The germline V gene has CDR1 MNHNS and CDR2 SASEGT. The CDR3 extends over 15 amino acids.

The gene calls are TRBV19 and TRBJ1-1, with D unclear. V was pared by 0 bases and J by 8 bases, with 10 bases between. The CDR3 is 13 residues long. Germline CDR1 and CDR2: LNHDA and SQIVND (reference sequence). The CDR3: CASSIEGLGEAFF. The CDR3 DNA follows: TGTGCCAGTAGTATAGAGGGTTTAGGAGAAGCTTTCTTT.

This chain links TRBV4-3 with TRBJ1-1; D not certain. Trimming shortened V by 0 bases and J by 4 bases, and 6 bases separated the two germline ends. Germline values: CDR1 LGHNA, CDR2 YSLEER. This CDR3 has 13 residues. CDR3 DNA: TGCGCCAGCAGCCAAGAATTTGGCACTGAAGCTTTCTTT. Encoded protein: CASSQEFGTEAFF.

The genes are TRBV27 and TRBJ2-7; 7 nucleotides agree with TRBD1. This CDR3 is built from 14 residues. V shed 5 bases and J 3 bases; nucleotides not matched to a gene: 7. Germline CDR1 MNHEY, CDR2 SMNVEV (reference sequence). CDR3 DNA sequence: TGTGCCAGCAGTCCGGACAGGTACCTCTACGAGCAGTACTTC. The encoded protein is CASSPDRYLYEQYF.

The rearrangement joins TRBV7-8 to TRBJ1-4; possible D gene TRBD1, 6 bases. Between the trimmed V and J ends, which lost 6 bases and 4 bases, there was a span of 15 bases. The CDR3 totals 15 residues. Looked up from germline, CDR1 is SGHVS and CDR2 is FQNEAQ. The CDR3 DNA reads TGTGCCAGCAGGCCAAGGACAGCCTTTAATGAAAAACTGTTTTTT. It codes for CASRPRTAFNEKLFF.

CDR3 region: CASSSLPTDTQYF. The CDR3 nucleotides read TGTGCCAGCAGCTCCCTGCCCACAGATACGCAGTATTTT. This sequence joins TRBV7-3 and TRBJ2-3; D is unclear. The CDR3 is 13 residues long. The germline CDR1 and CDR2 sequences are SGHTA and FQGTGA. The ends were cut back, 4 bases at V and 2 bases at J, with 7 bases in the middle.

The V call is TRBV7-9, the J call TRBJ1-5; no definite D call. Trimming took 5 bases from V and 5 from J, leaving 7 bases between them. The germline CDR1 and CDR2 sequences are SEHNR and FQNEAQ (reference sequence). There are 12 residues in the CDR3. This chain's CDR3 is CASSPTDQPQHF. The CDR3 DNA is TGTGCCAGCAGCCCAACGGATCAGCCCCAGCATTTT.

V gene TRBV6-6 combines with J gene TRBJ1-1, with D unclear. The CDR3 has 13 residues. Trimming pared 7 bases from V and 4 bases from J, leaving 13 bases between. CDR1 is MNHNY, CDR2 SVGAGI, per germline (reference sequence). CDR3 coding DNA: TGTGCCAGCAACCCCTCGCGGTTCACTGAAGCTTTCTTT. Its translation: CASNPSRFTEAFF.

The chain carries TRBV5-1 and TRBJ2-5; 9 bases are shared with TRBD1. The closer fit of TRBJ2-7 to the DNA end suggests the J call may be wrong. CDR3 size: 14 residues. Germline lookup yields CDR1 SGHRS and CDR2 YFSETQ. DNA of the CDR3: TGCGCCAGCAGCTTGACAGGGGGCTTCTACGAGCAGTACTTC. Protein sequence: CASSLTGGFYEQYF.

This sequence joins TRBV5-1 and TRBJ2-2; TRBD1 or TRBD2 may be the D gene (5 bases each). The CDR3 totals 16 residues. Germline values: CDR1 SGHRS, CDR2 YFSETQ. Trimming stripped 0 bases from V and 0 bases from J, with 9 bases between. CDR3 sequence: CASSLVVGANTGELFF. The CDR3 bases are TGCGCCAGCAGCTTGGTAGTGGGGGCGAACACCGGGGAGCTGTTTTTT.